Listed below are T cell receptor beta chains from one sample, sequenced in a study of shared clonotypes between healthy human individuals. Assay used: immunoSEQ multiplex PCR; TCRdb lists only in-frame clones, some missing. This table holds approximately 2.5 million clones, 80% to 95% found once. The specimen was naive CD4+ T cells from PBMCs. The receptors originated from a man aged 18 to 29 in good health. Some clones in this sample may be carry-over from other donors' samples. CDR3s include the opening cysteine and the closing phenylalanine or tryptophan. A D gene is named only where the DNA matches it firmly. Size is stated for part of the rows, as once, few or many counts, or as a class when the clone is expanded.

d_call,v_call,clone_size,j_call,cdr3_nt,cdr3_aa
NA,TRBV5-6,NA,TRBJ1-5,TGTGCCAGCAGCTTGACGGGGGACGTCTATGACCAGCATTTT,CASSLTGDVYDQHF
TRBD1,TRBV2,NA,TRBJ2-7,TGTGCCAGCAGTTTACGGACAGGGAGCTACGAGCAGTACTTC,CASSLRTGSYEQYF
NA,TRBV7-3,few,TRBJ2-2,TGTGCCAGCAGCCTCTCTAACCCCGGGGAGCTGTTTTTT,CASSLSNPGELFF
TRBD1,TRBV5-4,NA,TRBJ1-2,TGTGCCAGCAGCCCGACAGGGGCCCACTATGGCTACACCTTC,CASSPTGAHYGYTF
TRBD2,TRBV19,few,TRBJ2-2,TGTGCCAGTAGCAGATACGGGAGCGGGAGAGGGGCCGGGGAGCTGTTTTTT,CASSRYGSGRGAGELFF
NA,TRBV15,NA,TRBJ2-3,TGTGCCACCGCTCGGTTGGATACGCAGTATTTT,CATARLDTQYF
NA,TRBV6-1,NA,TRBJ1-5,TGTGCCAGCACGGGGGGGTATTCTAGCAATCAGCCCCAGCATTTT,CASTGGYSSNQPQHF
TRBD2,TRBV19,NA,TRBJ2-2,TGTGCCAGTAGTCCCATCCCAGGCGGGAGTAGCACCGGGGAGCTGTTTTTT,CASSPIPGGSSTGELFF
NA,TRBV11-3,NA,TRBJ1-1,TGTGCCAGCAGCTTGGGGGATAACACTGAAGCTTTCTTT,CASSLGDNTEAFF
TRBD1,TRBV7-2,few,TRBJ1-2,TGTGCCAGCAGCCGGGGACAGAACTATGGCTACACCTTC,CASSRGQNYGYTF
TRBD2,TRBV28,once,TRBJ2-1,TGTGCCAGCAGTTTTAGGGCGGGAGGCTACAATGAGCAGTTCTTC,CASSFRAGGYNEQFF
TRBD2,TRBV27,NA,TRBJ2-2,TGTGCCAGCAGTTTATTACGGGGGGAGTACACCGGGGAGCTGTTTTTT,CASSLLRGEYTGELFF
NA,TRBV5-5,NA,TRBJ1-5,TGTGCCAGCAGCTTCAGGATACCCAATCAGCCCCAGCATTTT,CASSFRIPNQPQHF
TRBD1,TRBV30,NA,TRBJ1-2,TGTGCCTGGAGTAAAGGACAGGGAAAGTATGGCTACACCTTC,CAWSKGQGKYGYTF
TRBD2,TRBV28,NA,TRBJ2-7,TGTGCCAGCAGCCCCGGGGGAGGGTTTGCAGCCGAGCAGTACTTC,CASSPGGGFAAEQYF
TRBD1,TRBV4-1,NA,TRBJ1-5,TGCGCCAGCTCGCAGACGCAGGGGGGTCAGCCCCAGCATTTT,CASSQTQGGQPQHF
NA,TRBV7-9,NA,TRBJ1-2,TGTGCCAGCAACACGGTAGTGTATGGCTACACCTTC,CASNTVVYGYTF
NA,TRBV27,once,TRBJ1-2,TGTGCCAGCAGTCCCCGCCCGGGGGTGGGGACGGGCTACACCTTC,CASSPRPGVGTGYTF
NA,TRBV7-6,NA,TRBJ2-2,TGTGCCAGCAGCCCCCCCCCGCGCACCGGGGAGCTGTTTTTT,CASSPPPRTGELFF
TRBD2,TRBV4-2,NA,TRBJ2-2,TGTGCCAGCAGCCAAGATTCGCGGGGGGATGCCGGGGAGCTGTTTTTT,CASSQDSRGDAGELFF
NA,TRBV30,few,TRBJ1-5,TGTGCCTGGAGTGTACCACCCAGCAATCAGCCCCAGCATTTT,CAWSVPPSNQPQHF
TRBD1,TRBV28,NA,TRBJ2-7,TGTGCCAGCAGCCGAGGACAGGGCTCCTACGAGCAGTACTTC,CASSRGQGSYEQYF
NA,TRBV7-3,NA,TRBJ2-2,TGTGCCAGCAGCTTAACGCTAGGGAGGATTCCCGGGGAGCTGTTTTTT,CASSLTLGRIPGELFF
NA,TRBV11-2,NA,TRBJ1-6,TGTGCCAGCAGCTTTAGGGACGGTTATAATTCACCCCTCCACTTT,CASSFRDGYNSPLHF
NA,TRBV9,NA,TRBJ2-1,TGTGCCAGCAGCGTATCCAGCGGAACCTACAATGAGCAGTTCTTC,CASSVSSGTYNEQFF
NA,TRBV28,NA,TRBJ2-5,TGTGCCAGCAGTTTTTTCGGACAAGAAGAGACCCAGTACTTC,CASSFFGQEETQYF